The 2 T cell receptor beta chains below were found in one sample sequenced in a study of blood T cell repertoires in COVID-19. Profiling relied on immunoSEQ multiplex PCR, and the TCRdb table lists in-frame clones only, not all of them. The repertoire holds 300,000 to 350,000 clones, with more than 90% as singletons. Sequenced sample: PBMCs or T cells enriched from blood (not recorded which). These receptors originate from a woman under 40 who had been exposed to COVID-19.

This rearrangement joins TRBV29-1 to TRBJ1-2, with a possible D match to TRBD1 (6 bases). The CDR3 is made up of 15 amino acids. The ends were cut back, 7 bases at V and 0 bases at J, with 18 bases in the middle. CDR1 is SQVTM, CDR2 ANQGSEA, per germline. CDR3 residues: CSAWNRDLANYGYTF. DNA of the CDR3: TGCAGCGCATGGAACAGGGATCTAGCTAACTATGGCTACACCTTC.

The count of this clone is one. The chain links TRBV18 to TRBJ2-5, with 12 bases identical to TRBD1. With V trimmed by 6 bases and J by 5 bases, 10 bases remained unmatched. Looked up from germline, CDR1 is KGHSH and CDR2 is LQKENI. This CDR3 has 16 residues. This CDR3 reads CASSLGTGGFGETQYF. In nucleotides, the CDR3 is TGTGCCAGCTCGCTCGGGACAGGGGGCTTCGGGGAGACCCAGTACTTC.